The 18 T cell receptor beta chains below all came from one sample that was sequenced in a study of memory CD4+ T cells and cytomegalovirus serostatus (dated by TCRdb to about 2019). Single viable CD3+CD4+CD8-CD45RO+ cells were sorted as memory CD4+ T cells on a FACSAria II. Receptor libraries were prepared by the immunoSEQ multiplex PCR assay. The clones in this table, taken by TCRdb from immuneACCESS, are in-frame only. Not every clone is retained; where verified, under half of the shortfall comes from an unresolved V gene, and the cause of the rest is unknown. The sample records about 61,000 clones, 80% of which are singletons. Around 0.53% of the sample is held by the ten biggest clonotypes. The sample was memory CD4+ T cells from blood. The receptors were gathered from an adult in good health and CMV-seronegative. Some clones in this sample may be carry-over from other donors' samples.

The CDR3 loop is CASSLVGGDGYTF. The CDR3 coding sequence is TGTGCCAGCAGCTTAGTGGGGGGGGATGGCTACACCTTC. The gene calls are TRBV7-8 and TRBJ1-2, with D perhaps TRBD1 (5 bases). Germline CDR1 SGHVS, CDR2 FQNEAQ. The CDR3 length is 13 residues. V lost 1 base to trimming and J lost 6 bases, with 9 bases between them.

The chain recombines TRBV5-5 with TRBJ1-5; D remains unclear. The germline CDR1 and CDR2 sequences are SGHKS and YYEKEE (reference sequence). The CDR3 totals 13 residues. V lost 2 bases, J lost 4 bases, and 7 bases lay in between. CDR3 sequence (DNA): TGTGCCAGCAGCTTACAGCCTAATCAGCCCCAGCATTTT. Translation: CASSLQPNQPQHF. Full variable domain (missing parts from reference TRBV5-5 and TRBJ1-5): DAGVTQSPTHLIKTRGQQVTLRCSPISGHKSVSWYQQVLGQGPQFIFQYYEKEERGRGNFPDRFSARQFPNYSSELNVNALLLGDSALYLCASSLQPNQPQHFGDGTRLSIL.

V and J are TRBV18 and TRBJ2-7, with 9 bases that match TRBD2. This CDR3 has 16 residues. Germline CDR1 KGHSH, CDR2 LQKENI. V lost 2 bases, J lost 6 bases, and 11 bases stayed unmatched. The CDR3: CASSPMSGGRAPEQYF. CDR3 DNA: TGTGCCAGCTCACCAATGAGTGGCGGGAGGGCCCCCGAGCAGTACTTC.

In DNA, the CDR3 is TGTGCCAGCAGCCCCGGGGCCGGGAGGCCCTACGAGCAGTACTTC. Its translation: CASSPGAGRPYEQYF. J is TRBJ2-5 and V is TRBV11-2, with 7 nucleotides matching TRBD2. The last part of the DNA fits TRBJ2-7 better; the J call may be wrong. The V gene's germline CDR1 is SGHAT and CDR2 FQNNGV. CDR3 length: 15 amino acids.

The chain joins TRBV7-2 to TRBJ1-1, with D unclear. In germline, CDR1 is SGHTA, CDR2 FQGNSA. The CDR3 contains 13 residues. The ends were cut back, 1 base at V and 2 bases at J, with 5 bases in the middle. CDR3 sequence reads: CASSLDFNTEAFF. The CDR3 nucleotides are TGTGCCAGCAGCTTAGATTTTAACACTGAAGCTTTCTTT.

This chain joins TRBV7-9 and TRBJ1-1, with 8 bases aligning to TRBD1. Germline lookup yields CDR1 SEHNR and CDR2 FQNEAQ (reference sequence). V trimming: 6 bases; J trimming: 4 bases; junction bases outside the gene matches: 4. The CDR3 length is 13 residues. This chain's CDR3 is CASRDRGGTEAFF. CDR3 sequence (DNA): TGTGCCAGCAGAGACAGGGGTGGCACTGAAGCTTTCTTT.

The genes are TRBV11-2 and TRBJ2-7; TRBD1 or TRBD2 may be the D gene (5 bases each). There are 15 residues in the CDR3. Germline V gives CDR1 SGHAT, CDR2 FQNNGV. V dropped 5 bases and J dropped 8 bases, with 22 bases sitting between them. CDR3 nucleotide sequence: TGTGCCAGCAGCCATACCGGGACGGAGGTTATCCAGCAGTACTTC. Translation: CASSHTGTEVIQQYF.

V gene TRBV15 combines with J gene TRBJ2-5; 7 bases fit TRBD2. V shed 4 bases, J shed 5 bases, and the junction held 1 base outside the gene matches. The CDR3 spans 12 residues. CDR1 LNHNV and CDR2 YYDKDF come from the germline V gene (reference sequence). This CDR3 reads CATSKGGETQYF. CDR3 coding DNA: TGTGCCACCAGCAAGGGAGGGGAGACCCAGTACTTC.

The J gene is TRBJ1-1, the V gene TRBV2; D unclear. The V and J ends lost 7 bases and 0 bases respectively, with 15 bases between them. This CDR3 is 15 amino acids long. Germline-derived CDR1 and CDR2 are SNHLY and FYNNEI. The CDR3 protein is CASTKTDAMNTEAFF. The CDR3 DNA reads as TGTGCCAGCACAAAGACCGACGCCATGAACACTGAAGCTTTCTTT.

The chain employs TRBV25-1 and TRBJ2-2; D assignment may be TRBD1 or TRBD2 (5 bases each). There are 14 residues in the CDR3. V was clipped by 8 bases and J by 4 bases, with 14 bases between them. Germline CDR1 is MGHDK and CDR2 is SYGVNS. CDR3 sequence reads: CASRGVRGTGELFF. Written as DNA, the CDR3 is TGTGCCAGCCGTGGGGTGAGGGGCACCGGGGAGCTGTTTTTT. The whole variable domain, remainder taken from reference TRBV25-1 and TRBJ2-2, is EADIYQTPRYLVIGTGKKITLECSQTMGHDKMYWYQQDPGMELHLIHYSYGVNSTEKGDLSSESTVSRIRTEHFPLTLESARPSHTSQYLCASRGVRGTGELFFGEGSRLTVL.

This clone was recorded only once. This rearrangement joins TRBV10-2 to TRBJ1-3; D may be TRBD1 (6 bases). The CDR3 spans 13 residues. Trimming took off 5 bases at V and 4 bases at J, with 9 bases between the two ends. Germline V gene data show CDR1 as WSHSY and CDR2 as SAAADI. Here the CDR3 reads CASSQGSGNTIYF. DNA of the CDR3: TGCGCCAGCAGTCAGGGGTCCGGAAACACCATATATTTT.

The J gene is TRBJ2-3, the V gene TRBV5-1, with D perhaps TRBD1 (5 bases). The CDR3 extends over 15 amino acids. Germline values: CDR1 SGHRS, CDR2 YFSETQ. V lost 2 bases and J 1 base, leaving 11 bases between the germline ends. Written as DNA, the CDR3 is TGCGCCAGCAGCTTTGCTGGGGCGGGCACAGATACGCAGTATTTT. It specifies CASSFAGAGTDTQYF.

This clone turned up a few times. J is TRBJ2-7 and V is TRBV6-1; the D gene is possibly TRBD2 (6 bases). Trimming left V 4 bases short and J 8 bases short, with 18 bases between. CDR3 length equals 14 residues. CDR1 and CDR2 (germline): MNHNS, SASEGT. CDR3 coding DNA: TGTGCCAGCAGTGCTTTGGACGGGGGAGGAAAGCAGTACTTC. This encodes CASSALDGGGKQYF.

The gene calls are TRBV20-1 and TRBJ1-1; no reliable D call. V lost 5 bases and J lost 4, with 8 bases in between. Germline CDR1 and CDR2: DFQATT and SNEGSKA (reference sequence). The length of the CDR3 is 11 residues. The CDR3 coding sequence is TGCAGTGCTCCCAGCGGCACTGAAGCTTTCTTT. Protein product: CSAPSGTEAFF.

J is TRBJ2-7 and V is TRBV7-2; D gene uncertain. The CDR3 runs to 14 residues. Germline V gene lookup returns CDR1 SGHTA and CDR2 FQGNSA. Trimming cost V 0 bases and J 7 bases, with 13 bases left between them. The CDR3 loop reads CASSLALGDPEQYF. The CDR3 DNA follows: TGTGCCAGCAGCTTAGCGCTTGGGGATCCAGAGCAGTACTTC.

V and J are TRBV30 and TRBJ1-2, with TRBD1 as a possible D gene (5 bases). The V and J ends lost 0 bases and 2 bases respectively, with 13 bases between them. The CDR3 has 15 amino acids. Germline CDR1 is GTSNPN and CDR2 is SVGIG (reference sequence). The CDR3 here is CAWSVGAGRNYGYTF. The CDR3 DNA is TGTGCCTGGAGTGTCGGGGCAGGGCGAAACTATGGCTACACCTTC.

The rearrangement uses TRBV6-5 and TRBJ1-1; TRBD1 is a possible D gene (5 bases). CDR1 is MNHEY, CDR2 SVGAGI, per germline. The CDR3 consists of 15 residues. The ends were cut back, 8 bases at V and 3 bases at J, with 19 bases in the middle. In DNA, the CDR3 is TGTGCCAGCCACCGGGGAGGGGCGATGGACACTGAAGCTTTCTTT. Amino acids: CASHRGGAMDTEAFF.

The chain is built from TRBV7-9 and TRBJ2-3; 7 nucleotides align to TRBD1. Germline CDR1 is SEHNR and CDR2 is FQNEAQ (reference sequence). The CDR3 totals 14 residues. Germline trimming cut 5 bases from V and 6 bases from J; bases unmatched to any gene: 8. In DNA form, the CDR3 reads TGTGCCAGCAGCCTACTCGACAGGGCGGATACGCAGTATTTT. Protein product: CASSLLDRADTQYF.